These 16 T cell receptor beta chains came from one sample sequenced in a study of OX40 agonist ivuxolimab in advanced cancers. Produced via immunoSEQ multiplex PCR; TCRdb's table is partial and in-frame only. The sample carries 92,000 or so clones, approximately 80% recorded once. Sequenced material: CD4+ or CD8+ T cells sorted from blood, taken in a trial of the OX40 agonist ivuxolimab. The receptors were gathered from an adult with an advanced solid tumor such as melanoma, head and neck, liver or kidney cancer.

V is TRBV19 and J is TRBJ2-1; TRBD2 aligns across 13 bases. The CDR3 has 16 residues. V shed 4 bases and J 4 bases; nucleotides not matched to a gene: 4. From germline, CDR1 is LNHDA and CDR2 SQIVND (reference sequence). The CDR3 sequence is CASSRLAGGLYNEQFF. The CDR3 coding sequence is TGTGCCAGTAGTAGACTAGCGGGAGGACTATACAATGAGCAGTTCTTC.

Only one count was recorded for this clone. The V call is TRBV16, the J call TRBJ1-5; TRBD1 aligns across 9 bases. CDR1 and CDR2 (germline): KGHSY, FQNENV. The CDR3 loop spans 15 amino acids. With V trimmed by 3 bases and J by 3 bases, 3 bases remained unmatched. DNA for the CDR3: TGTGCCAGCAGCCAGGACAGGGGCCTCAATCAGCCCCAGCATTTT. Translating gives CASSQDRGLNQPQHF.

The gene calls are TRBV10-3 and TRBJ1-2; D might be TRBD1 (6 bases). CDR3 length: 14 amino acids. Germline V gives CDR1 ENHRY, CDR2 SYGVKD. Trimming took off 2 bases at V and 4 bases at J, with 11 bases between the two ends. As DNA, the CDR3 is TGTGCCATCAGTGAGCCTGGGGACATCTATGGCTACACCTTC. Amino acid sequence: CAISEPGDIYGYTF.

This clone appeared a single time. The rearrangement uses TRBV11-1 and TRBJ2-3; TRBD2 aligns across 13 bases. Unmatched junction bases numbered 11, after V lost 6 bases and J lost 8 bases. This CDR3 spans 16 amino acids. CDR1 and CDR2 from the germline V gene are SGHAT and FQDESV (reference sequence). CDR3 bases: TGTGCCAGCAGTGGACTAGCGGGGGTCCATGGGACTACGCAGTATTTT. Amino acid sequence: CASSGLAGVHGTTQYF.

CDR3 protein: CASSARDRGNQPQHF. The CDR3 DNA reads as TGTGCCAGCTCAGCCCGGGACAGGGGTAATCAGCCCCAGCATTTT. The chain is built from TRBV18 and TRBJ1-5, with 10 bases matching TRBD1. CDR1 is KGHSH, CDR2 LQKENI, per germline. There are 15 residues in the CDR3. With 5 bases clipped from V and 4 bases from J, the junction kept 5 bases outside the gene matches. Based on the CDR3 plus reference TRBV18 and TRBJ1-5, the full variable domain is NAGVMQNPRHLVRRRGQEARLRCSPMKGHSHVYWYRQLPEEGLKFMVYLQKENIIDESGMPKERFSAEFPKEGPSILRIQQVVRGDSAAYFCASSARDRGNQPQHFGDGTRLSIL.

This chain connects TRBV27 to TRBJ2-5; 7 nucleotides agree with TRBD1. The germline gives CDR1 MNHEY, CDR2 SMNVEV (reference sequence). V was clipped by 5 bases and J by 3 bases; unmatched bases: 9. This CDR3 is built from 15 residues. Here the CDR3 DNA reads TGTGCCAGCAGTGCCCAAGGGGGCGCAGAAGAGACCCAGTACTTC. Protein product: CASSAQGGAEETQYF.

This chain connects TRBV7-9 to TRBJ1-3, with TRBD1 matching 7 bases. Germline V gene lookup returns CDR1 SEHNR and CDR2 FQNEAQ (reference sequence). Germline trimming cut 4 bases from V and 3 bases from J; bases unmatched to any gene: 6. This CDR3 spans 15 amino acids. The CDR3 loop is CASSSNDRDGNTIYF. In nucleotides, the CDR3 is TGTGCCAGCAGCTCTAACGACAGGGATGGAAACACCATATATTTT. The complete variable domain, with remaining parts taken from reference TRBV7-9 and TRBJ1-3, reads DTGVSQNPRHKITKRGQNVTFRCDPISEHNRLYWYRQTLGQGPEFLTYFQNEAQLEKSRLLSDRFSAERPKGSFSTLEIQRTEQGDSAMYLCASSSNDRDGNTIYFGEGSWLTVV.

The V call is TRBV6-6, the J call TRBJ1-1; the match to TRBD1 covers 8 bases. V shed 5 bases, J shed 3 bases, and the junction held 5 bases outside the gene matches. Germline loops: CDR1 MNHNY, CDR2 SVGAGI (reference sequence). The CDR3 extends over 14 amino acids. The CDR3: CASSGQGWDTEAFF. As DNA, the CDR3 is TGTGCCAGCAGTGGACAGGGATGGGACACTGAAGCTTTCTTT.

The chain combines TRBV7-2 with TRBJ1-2; the match to TRBD1 covers 8 bases. The CDR3 is made up of 13 amino acids. V gave up 5 bases and J gave up 3 bases; unmatched junction bases: 2. In germline, CDR1 is SGHTA, CDR2 FQGNSA. CDR3 sequence reads: CASSTGQDYGYTF. The CDR3 bases are TGTGCCAGCAGCACGGGACAGGACTATGGCTACACCTTC.

The chain carries TRBV10-2 and TRBJ1-2; D is possibly TRBD1 (6 bases). This CDR3 is built from 13 residues. Per the germline V gene, CDR1 is WSHSY and CDR2 is SAAADI. V lost 3 bases, J lost 7 bases, and 12 bases lay in between. The CDR3 region is CASSEGGQSGYTF. The DNA of the CDR3 is TGCGCCAGCAGTGAAGGGGGGCAGAGTGGCTACACCTTC.

V is TRBV5-8 and J is TRBJ2-5; D perhaps matches TRBD2 (6 bases). CDR1 is SGHTS, CDR2 YDEGEE, per germline. CDR3 length equals 14 residues. Trimming pared 0 bases from V and 3 bases from J, leaving 9 bases between. Here the CDR3 reads CASSLVRREETQYF. CDR3 DNA sequence: TGTGCCAGCAGCTTGGTACGGAGGGAAGAGACCCAGTACTTC.

The chain links TRBV19 to TRBJ2-2, with D uncertain. There are 14 residues in the CDR3. CDR1 is LNHDA, CDR2 SQIVND, per germline (reference sequence). V lost 3 bases, J lost 7 bases, and 12 bases lay in between. The CDR3 protein is CASSISPVGGELFF. The CDR3 coding sequence is TGTGCCAGTAGTATCTCACCCGTCGGCGGGGAGCTGTTTTTT.

In DNA, the CDR3 is TGTGCCAGCAGTCAGGGTCGGCAGGGGGGGACAGATACGCAGTATTTT. It yields the protein CASSQGRQGGTDTQYF. The gene calls are TRBV25-1 and TRBJ2-3; D may be TRBD1 or TRBD2 (7 bases each). Germline lookup yields CDR1 MGHDK and CDR2 SYGVNS. CDR3 length: 16 amino acids. V shed 5 bases and J shed 3 bases, with 18 bases lying between them.

The rearrangement links TRBV6-6 to TRBJ2-5; D gene ambiguous. The end of the DNA fits TRBJ2-7 better, so the J call may be wrong. From germline, CDR1 is MNHNY and CDR2 SVGAGI (reference sequence). The CDR3 is made up of 13 amino acids. The CDR3 DNA follows: TGTGCCAGCAGTTACTCCCGGGTGGGCGAGCAGTACTTC. Protein sequence: CASSYSRVGEQYF.

V usage is TRBV30 and J usage is TRBJ2-6; 8 nucleotides align to TRBD1. CDR1 is GTSNPN, CDR2 SVGIG, per germline (reference sequence). V shed 5 bases and J 0 bases; nucleotides not matched to a gene: 6. The CDR3 is made up of 16 amino acids. CDR3 region: CAWGQGISSGANVLTF. CDR3 sequence (DNA): TGTGCCTGGGGACAGGGTATCAGCTCTGGGGCCAACGTCCTGACTTTC.

This clone turned up a few times. The chain links TRBV11-2 to TRBJ2-3, with unresolved D. The length of the CDR3 is 15 residues. Trimming removed 1 base from V and 1 base from J, with 9 bases in between. Germline V gene lookup returns CDR1 SGHAT and CDR2 FQNNGV. The CDR3 bases are TGTGCCAGCAGCTTAGGTACCGGTCGCACAGATACGCAGTATTTT. This translates into CASSLGTGRTDTQYF.